The rows below give T cell receptor beta chains drawn from one sample of a study of T cell repertoires in cytomegalovirus infection. These receptors lack a known antigen. TCRdb analysed the reads with MiXCR anew, one entry per CDR3 protein. Of fewer than 900,000 distinct CDR3 sequences in the sample, 29% were seen once. Sequences were derived from cultured CD8+ T cells from PBMCs, sampled from culture after CMV antigen stimulation. Receptors were obtained from a human donor in good health (CMV status not recorded). Some clones in this sample may be carry-over from other donors' samples. CDR3s include the opening cysteine and the closing phenylalanine or tryptophan. Fields, in order: V gene, CDR3 length, clone size, J gene, CDR3 protein. Expanded clones are given a class, and other clones once, few, many or no size at all.

TRBV10-3	16	-	TRBJ1-1	CAISETGTEGWTEAFF
TRBV11-2	14	few	TRBJ1-2	CASSLDPGTYGYTF
TRBV4-3	15	-	TRBJ2-6	CASSQDPAGANVLTF
TRBV12-3/TRBV12-4	15	-	TRBJ2-4	CASSYPRGAKNIQYF
TRBV2	14	few	TRBJ1-1	CASSATPVLAEAFF
TRBV4-1	15	few	TRBJ1-2	CASSQVEGADYGYTF
TRBV13	15	-	TRBJ1-2	CASSLGLGPSYGYTF
TRBV12-3/TRBV12-4	15	few	TRBJ2-2	CASIPGASERGELFF
TRBV6-2/TRBV6-3	14	many	TRBJ1-2	CASTSRESNYGYTF
TRBV7-2	15	many	TRBJ1-5	CASSEPDRVNQPQHF
TRBV12-5	12	-	TRBJ2-5	CASGQQGSTQYF
TRBV5-4	13	-	TRBJ1-6	CASSTGHSSPLHF
TRBV2	13	-	TRBJ1-2	CASDGGPLYGYTF
TRBV20-1	16	-	TRBJ2-3	CSARDGLIPPADTQYF
TRBV2	17	-	TRBJ2-5	CASSDQGPTQYQETQYF
TRBV29-1	14	few	TRBJ1-2	CSVDTGEGNYGYTF
TRBV7-4	14	-	TRBJ2-1	CASSLDGGGYEQFF
TRBV4-1	16	-	TRBJ2-2	CASSQEKGVYTGELFF
TRBV29-1	14	-	TRBJ2-5	CSVEEEQSRETQYF
TRBV7-6	13	-	TRBJ1-1	CASSPDGRTEAFF
TRBV7-9	18	-	TRBJ2-3	CTSSPKVPTSSSTDTQYF
TRBV5-1	13	-	TRBJ1-1	CASSTPGDPEAFF
TRBV3-1	15	many	TRBJ2-1	CASSQVNAGYNEQFF
TRBV7-8	14	many	TRBJ2-1	CASSLGTPTNEQFF
TRBV5-1	15	few	TRBJ2-1	CASSSGEGSYNEQFF
TRBV12-5	16	-	TRBJ2-7	CASGLVVGTSSYEQYF
TRBV4-1	14	-	TRBJ1-6	CASSQVQGVPPLHF
TRBV19	14	few	TRBJ1-2	CASSIVPENYGYTF
TRBV15	15	-	TRBJ1-2	CATSRVAGNNYGYTF
TRBV12-3/TRBV12-4	13	few	TRBJ2-5	CASSPTSVETQYF
TRBV4-3	18	-	TRBJ2-1	CASSLKHPLAGGSNEQFF
TRBV7-9	14	-	TRBJ2-2	CASSLPGATGELFF
TRBV5-1	16	-	TRBJ2-1	CASSLAIAGGYNEQFF
TRBV5-6	16	-	TRBJ2-3	CASSLGQPTSTDTQYF
TRBV7-8	15	many	TRBJ1-3	CASSLGTSLGNTIYF
TRBV5-1	16	-	TRBJ2-3	CASSSSGLGGTDTQYF
TRBV6-5	17	few	TRBJ1-6	CASSYLNPSSYNSPLHF
TRBV5-1	16	once	TRBJ2-1	CASSFSGGALYNEQFF
TRBV9	16	once	TRBJ2-1	CASSPWGGVLYNEQFF
TRBV7-6	16	many	TRBJ1-1	CASSTPGQIMNTEAFF
TRBV6-5	15	few	TRBJ2-7	CASSYSGGALSEQYF
TRBV27	14	few	TRBJ1-5	CASSPTRSNQPQHF
TRBV7-3	15	-	TRBJ2-2	CASSSLYEGSGELFF
TRBV7-9	14	-	TRBJ2-3	CASNGLDLTDTQYF
TRBV2	13	few	TRBJ1-1	CASRTQGYTEAFF
TRBV4-2	14	-	TRBJ2-1	CASSQGGGGSEQFF
TRBV7-9	15	few	TRBJ1-3	CASSLDGHAGNTIYF
TRBV4-1	16	few	TRBJ2-3	CASSQESGTATDTQYF
TRBV2	16	-	TRBJ1-2	CASRYWTGGDSYGYTF
TRBV29-1	20	-	TRBJ2-6	CSVEGGEVQNPHSGANVLTF
TRBV7-6	16	few	TRBJ2-5	CASSSSIGLADHRQYF
TRBV12-3/TRBV12-4	15	few	TRBJ1-1	CASSLGRGGNTEAFF
TRBV7-9	15	many	TRBJ1-4	CASSLAGAGDEKLFF
TRBV3-1	13	-	TRBJ1-1	CASSQESSAEAFF